The rows below give T cell receptor beta chains drawn from one sample of a study of blood T cell repertoires in COVID-19. Data came from immunoSEQ multiplex PCR; TCRdb stores just in-frame clones and leaves some out. The sample records 190,000 or so clones, more than 60% being singletons. What was sequenced was peripheral blood. Every receptor here comes from a man in his forties or fifties who had recovered from COVID-19. Each CDR3 is given with its conserved first and last residue. D genes are given only for firm matches. Not all rows give a size; the values are once, few, many and, for expanded clones, a class.

TRBV19	.	TRBD1	TRBJ1-5	TGTGCCAGTAGTATGTATACAGGGGTCCGCAATCAGCCCCAGCATTTT	CASSMYTGVRNQPQHF
TRBV7-9	.	TRBD1	TRBJ1-4	TGTGCCAGCAGCCCTGGACAGGGTTGGGAAAAACTGTTTTTT	CASSPGQGWEKLFF
TRBV2	.	.	TRBJ1-1	TGTGCCAGCAGTTTCGACAGCGACACTGAAGCTTTCTTT	CASSFDSDTEAFF
TRBV18	.	TRBD1	TRBJ1-5	TGTGCCAGCTCACCGGGACAGGGGGTAGCTTCTCAGCCCCAGCATTTT	CASSPGQGVASQPQHF
TRBV19	.	TRBD2	TRBJ2-1	TGTGCCAGTAGTACAATTCTAGCGGGCAATGAGCAGTTCTTC	CASSTILAGNEQFF
TRBV28	.	.	TRBJ2-5	TGTGCGAGCGAGGGCAGTCAAGAGACCCAGTACTTC	CASEGSQETQYF
TRBV6-5	.	.	TRBJ2-7	TGTGCCAGCAGCCCATCCTTGAGTTCCACCTACGAGCAGTACTTC	CASSPSLSSTYEQYF
TRBV7-3	.	TRBD2	TRBJ2-3	TGTGCCAGCAGTCGGACTAGCGGTACAGATACGCAGTATTTT	CASSRTSGTDTQYF
TRBV7-3	once	TRBD1	TRBJ1-5	TGTGCCAGCAGCTTACCAGGGGGGCCCAATCAGCCCCAGCATTTT	CASSLPGGPNQPQHF
TRBV7-8	once	TRBD2	TRBJ2-1	TGTGCCAGCAGCTTAGTAGGGACTAGCGGCATAGGGGGCTACAATGAGCAGTTCTTC	CASSLVGTSGIGGYNEQFF
TRBV6-2/TRBV6-3	.	TRBD1	TRBJ2-3	TGTGCCAGCAGTTACTACGTTGCAGGGGGCGCAGATACGCAGTATTTT	CASSYYVAGGADTQYF
TRBV28	.	TRBD2	TRBJ2-3	TGTGCCAGCAGTTTTGACCCTAGACTAGCGGGAGGGCCCCCAGATACGCAGTATTTT	CASSFDPRLAGGPPDTQYF
TRBV27	.	TRBD1	TRBJ1-1	TGTGCCAGCAGTCTAGACAGGGGACGAACTGAAGCTTTCTTT	CASSLDRGRTEAFF
TRBV5-1	.	TRBD1	TRBJ1-3	TGCGCCAGCAGCTTGGGGGGACAGATCTCTGGAAACACCATATATTTT	CASSLGGQISGNTIYF
TRBV7-9	.	.	TRBJ1-1	TGTGCCAGCAGCCCCAAGCGGCGCTTGAACACTGAAGCTTTCTTT	CASSPKRRLNTEAFF
TRBV9	.	.	TRBJ1-2	TGTGCCAGCAGCGCACGTTATAGGGGGTCGGATGGCCCTGAGTATGATGGCTACACCTTC	CASSARYRGSDGPEYDGYTF
TRBV15	.	TRBD1	TRBJ2-7	TGTGCCACCAGCAGGGGACAGGGATTCTTATCCTACGAGCAGTACTTC	CATSRGQGFLSYEQYF
TRBV28	.	TRBD1	TRBJ2-1	TGTGCCAGCAGTTTTACGGGACAGGGGAAGGTAGAGCAGTTCTTC	CASSFTGQGKVEQFF
TRBV9	.	TRBD2	TRBJ2-7	TGTGCCAGCAGCGCCAACCCCGACTCAAGCGGGAGAAGCGCGCAGTACTTC	CASSANPDSSGRSAQYF
TRBV18	.	TRBD1	TRBJ2-3	TGTGCCAGCTCACCAAGACAGGGTATGGGCACAGATACGCAGTATTTT	CASSPRQGMGTDTQYF
TRBV5-1	.	TRBD1	TRBJ1-3	TGCGCCAGCAGCTTGGTCCCTCGGAACAGGGGTGGAAACACCATATATTTT	CASSLVPRNRGGNTIYF
TRBV28	.	TRBD1	TRBJ2-7	TGTGCCAGCAGTTTAAACAGGGGCAACGAGCAGTACTTC	CASSLNRGNEQYF
TRBV7-9	once	TRBD1	TRBJ1-2	TGTGCCAGCAGCTCAGGGGGGTATGGCTACACCTTC	CASSSGGYGYTF
TRBV7-6	.	.	TRBJ2-3	TGTGCCAGCAGCTTAGAATACGGCGGGGCGGATACGCAGTATTTT	CASSLEYGGADTQYF